Described below is a single T cell receptor beta chain sequence and its context. Its specificity is unknown. The data originate from a study of shared clonotypes between healthy human individuals. Across the whole study: The cohort comprised a couple of women and a few men. Their ages spanned 18 to 49 years.

V lost 4 bases and J lost 2, with 11 bases in between. The CDR3 runs to 14 residues. Germline V CDR1 and CDR2: SGHRS, YFSETQ. Using immunoSEQ multiplex PCR, the repertoire was profiled, and TCRdb retains in-frame clones only, with some absent. Of some 900,000 clones listed, roughly 72% are singletons. Study-wide results and caveats: Expectations were that clonotype sharing among donors would be affected by sequencing depth. Naive subsets generally exceeded memory subsets in estimated richness. It was observed that 5% to 6.5% of naive CD4 clonotypes were shared across several donors.

The chain uses TRBV5-1 and TRBJ2-3, with D possibly being TRBD2 (6 bases). The sequencing input was memory CD4+ T cells sorted from blood. Subset specified: CD45RA-negative fraction. The clonotype originates from a man aged 18 to 29 in good health. The CDR3 DNA reads TGCGCCAGCAGCCTACGGGACTTCACAGATACGCAGTATTTT. Encoded protein: CASSLRDFTDTQYF.